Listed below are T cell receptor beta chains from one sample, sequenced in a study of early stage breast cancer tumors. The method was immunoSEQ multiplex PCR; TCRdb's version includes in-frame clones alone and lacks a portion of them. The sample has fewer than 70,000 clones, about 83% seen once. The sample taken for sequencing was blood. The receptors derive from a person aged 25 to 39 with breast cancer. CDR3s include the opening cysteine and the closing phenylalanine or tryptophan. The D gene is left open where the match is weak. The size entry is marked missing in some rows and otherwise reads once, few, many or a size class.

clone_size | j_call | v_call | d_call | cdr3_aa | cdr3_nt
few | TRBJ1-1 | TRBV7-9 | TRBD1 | CASSSSGGASEAFF | TGTGCCAGCAGCTCTTCAGGGGGCGCATCTGAAGCTTTCTTT
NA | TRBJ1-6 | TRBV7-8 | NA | CASSLVQGDSPPLHF | TGTGCCAGCAGCTTAGTACAGGGAGATAGTCCACCCCTCCACTTT
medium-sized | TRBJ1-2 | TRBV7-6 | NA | CASSLGQFSNYGYTF | TGTGCCAGCAGCTTAGGACAGTTCTCTAACTATGGCTACACCTTC
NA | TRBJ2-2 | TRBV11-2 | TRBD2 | CASSWAGGPSAGELFF | TGTGCCAGCAGCTGGGCGGGAGGGCCCTCGGCCGGGGAGCTGTTTTTT
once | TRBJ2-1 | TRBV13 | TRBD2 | CASSLEGLAGDKNEQFF | TGTGCCAGCAGCTTAGAGGGACTAGCGGGAGATAAAAATGAGCAGTTCTTC
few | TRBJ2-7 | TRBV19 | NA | CASSSRNYEQYF | TGTGCCAGTAGTAGCAGGAACTACGAGCAGTACTTC
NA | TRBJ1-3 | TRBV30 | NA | CACPRGSNSGNTIYF | TGTGCCTGCCCCCGCGGATCCAACTCTGGAAACACCATATATTTT
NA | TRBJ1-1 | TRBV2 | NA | CASSFGGRGTEAFF | TGTGCCAGCAGTTTTGGAGGCCGAGGCACTGAAGCTTTCTTT
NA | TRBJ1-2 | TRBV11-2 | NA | CASSSSDGLYGYTF | TGTGCCAGCAGTTCCTCTGACGGACTCTATGGCTACACCTTC
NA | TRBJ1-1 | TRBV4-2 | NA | CASSQVGGPLNTEAFF | TGTGCCAGCAGCCAAGTGGGGGGCCCCCTGAACACTGAAGCTTTCTTT
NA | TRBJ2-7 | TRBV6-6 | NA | CASSYFRFNEQYF | TGTGCCAGCAGTTATTTCCGTTTTAACGAGCAGTACTTC
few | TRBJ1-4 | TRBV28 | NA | CASREGGDEKLFF | TGTGCCAGCAGGGAGGGTGGGGATGAAAAACTGTTTTTT
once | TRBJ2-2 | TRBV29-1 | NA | CSVGLRVANTGELFF | TGCAGCGTTGGATTAAGGGTGGCGAACACCGGGGAGCTGTTTTTT
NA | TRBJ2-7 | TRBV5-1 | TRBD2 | CASSISTSGYSYEQYF | TGCGCCAGCAGCATCTCCACTAGCGGGTACTCCTACGAGCAGTACTTC
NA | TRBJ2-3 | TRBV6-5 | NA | CASSYSGGVYTQYF | TGTGCCAGCAGTTACTCAGGTGGGGTGTACACGCAGTATTTT
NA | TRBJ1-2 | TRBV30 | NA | CAWSVSRVNGYTF | TGTGCCTGGAGTGTAAGCAGGGTTAATGGCTACACCTTC
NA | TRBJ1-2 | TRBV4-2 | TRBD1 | CASSQWTGSPAGKNGYTF | TGTGCCAGCAGCCAATGGACAGGGTCTCCTGCTGGGAAGAATGGCTACACCTTC
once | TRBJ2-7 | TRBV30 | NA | CAWSVGLPYEQYF | TGTGCCTGGAGTGTTGGGCTTCCCTACGAGCAGTACTTC
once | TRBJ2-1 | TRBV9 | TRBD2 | CASSVRGMGLAGVGEQFF | TGTGCCAGCAGCGTAAGGGGAATGGGACTAGCGGGAGTGGGTGAGCAGTTCTTC
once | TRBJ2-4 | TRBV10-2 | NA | CASRETGSKNIQYF | TGCGCCAGCAGAGAGACAGGTTCCAAAAACATTCAGTACTTC
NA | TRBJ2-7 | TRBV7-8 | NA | CASSLDEQYF | TGTGCCAGCAGCTTAGACGAGCAGTACTTC
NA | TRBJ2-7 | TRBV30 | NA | CAWSDRTRGRQYF | TGTGCCTGGAGTGATAGGACACGAGGTAGGCAGTACTTC
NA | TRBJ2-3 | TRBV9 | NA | CASSVDPREPDTQYF | TGTGCCAGCAGCGTAGACCCCCGGGAGCCAGATACGCAGTATTTT
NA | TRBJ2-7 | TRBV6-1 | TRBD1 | CASSEVSGQEYEQYF | TGTGCCAGCAGTGAAGTATCAGGACAGGAGTACGAGCAGTACTTC
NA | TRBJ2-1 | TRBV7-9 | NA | CASSSPPLGLGPNEQFF | TGTGCCAGCAGCTCCCCCCCCCTAGGATTAGGTCCCAATGAGCAGTTCTTC
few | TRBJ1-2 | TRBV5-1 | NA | CASSFRTNNYGYTF | TGCGCCAGCAGCTTTAGGACAAATAACTATGGCTACACCTTC
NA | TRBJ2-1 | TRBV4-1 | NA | CASSQDRGVQFF | TGCGCCAGCAGCCAAGATAGGGGAGTGCAGTTCTTC
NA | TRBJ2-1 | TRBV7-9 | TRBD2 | CASSLAGRAGVYNEQFF | TGTGCCAGCAGCTTAGCCGGCCGAGCGGGAGTCTACAATGAGCAGTTCTTC